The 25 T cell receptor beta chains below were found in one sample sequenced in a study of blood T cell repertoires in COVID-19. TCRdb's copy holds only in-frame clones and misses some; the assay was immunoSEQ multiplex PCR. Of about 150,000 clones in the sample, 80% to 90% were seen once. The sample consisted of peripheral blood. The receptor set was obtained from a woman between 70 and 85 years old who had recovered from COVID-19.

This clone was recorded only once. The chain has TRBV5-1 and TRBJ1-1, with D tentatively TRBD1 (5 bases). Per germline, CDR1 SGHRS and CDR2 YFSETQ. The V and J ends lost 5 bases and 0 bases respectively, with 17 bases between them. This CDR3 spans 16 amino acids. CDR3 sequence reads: CASRETPGSLNTEAFF. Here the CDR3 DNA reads TGCGCCAGCAGAGAGACCCCAGGGTCCCTGAACACTGAAGCTTTCTTT. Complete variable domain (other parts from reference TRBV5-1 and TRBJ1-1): KAGVTQTPRYLIKTRGQQVTLSCSPISGHRSVSWYQQTPGQGLQFLFEYFSETQRNKGNFPGRFSGRQFSNSRSEMNVSTLELGDSALYLCASRETPGSLNTEAFFGQGTRLTVV.

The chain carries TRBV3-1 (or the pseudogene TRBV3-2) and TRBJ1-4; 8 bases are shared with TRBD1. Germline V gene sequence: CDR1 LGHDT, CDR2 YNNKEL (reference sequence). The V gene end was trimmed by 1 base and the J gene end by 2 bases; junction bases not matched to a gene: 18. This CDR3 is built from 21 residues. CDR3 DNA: TGTGCCAGCAGCCAAGGGCGCCCTTTAGGACAGGGTGCCCCCACTAATGAAAAACTGTTTTTT. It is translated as CASSQGRPLGQGAPTNEKLFF.

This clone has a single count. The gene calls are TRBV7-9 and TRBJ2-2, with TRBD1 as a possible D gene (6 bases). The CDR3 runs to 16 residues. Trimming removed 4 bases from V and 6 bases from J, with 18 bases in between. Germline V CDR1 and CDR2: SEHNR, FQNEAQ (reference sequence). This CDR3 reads CASSSLGTPRAGELFF. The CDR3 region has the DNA TGTGCCAGCAGCTCCTTGGGGACACCAAGGGCCGGGGAGCTGTTTTTT.

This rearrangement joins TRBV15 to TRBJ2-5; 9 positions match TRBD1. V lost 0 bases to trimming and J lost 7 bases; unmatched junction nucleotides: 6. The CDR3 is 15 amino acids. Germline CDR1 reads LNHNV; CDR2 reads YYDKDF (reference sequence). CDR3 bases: TGTGCCACCAGCAGAGAGGGAAGACAGGGGGGGACCCAGTACTTC. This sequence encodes CATSREGRQGGTQYF. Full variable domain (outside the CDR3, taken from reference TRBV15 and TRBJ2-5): DAMVIQNPRYQVTQFGKPVTLSCSQTLNHNVMYWYQQKSSQAPKLLFHYYDKDFNNEADTPDNFQSRRPNTSFCFLDIRSPGLGDTAMYLCATSREGRQGGTQYFGPGTRLLVL.

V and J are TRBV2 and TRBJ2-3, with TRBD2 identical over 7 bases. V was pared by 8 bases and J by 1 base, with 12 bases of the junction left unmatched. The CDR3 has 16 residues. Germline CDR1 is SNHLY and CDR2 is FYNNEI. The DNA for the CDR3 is TGTGCCAGCCGCCGGGAGGCTGCTGGGGGCACAGATACGCAGTATTTT. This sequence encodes CASRREAAGGTDTQYF.

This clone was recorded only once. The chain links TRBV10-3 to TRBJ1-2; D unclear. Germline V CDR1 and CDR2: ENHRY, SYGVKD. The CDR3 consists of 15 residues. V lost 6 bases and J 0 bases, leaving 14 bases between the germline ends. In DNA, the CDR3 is TGTGCCATCAGCCACCCGACTGAGACTAACTATGGCTACACCTTC. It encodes CAISHPTETNYGYTF.

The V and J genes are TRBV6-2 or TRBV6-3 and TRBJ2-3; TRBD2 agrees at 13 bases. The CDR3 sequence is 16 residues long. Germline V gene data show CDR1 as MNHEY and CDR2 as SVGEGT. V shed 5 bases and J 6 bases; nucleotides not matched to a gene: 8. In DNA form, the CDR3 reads TGTGCCAGCAGTGCCGCCACTAGCGGGAGGGCCGATACGCAGTATTTT. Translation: CASSAATSGRADTQYF.

The DNA for the CDR3 is TGTGCCAGCAGCACCGGGACTAGCGGTTTCTACGAGCAGTACTTC. It specifies CASSTGTSGFYEQYF. The J gene is TRBJ2-7, the V gene TRBV5-4; 11 nucleotides line up with TRBD2. J lost 3 bases, V lost 4 bases, and 6 bases had no gene match. The germline gives CDR1 SGHNT, CDR2 YYREEE (reference sequence). The length of the CDR3 is 15 residues.

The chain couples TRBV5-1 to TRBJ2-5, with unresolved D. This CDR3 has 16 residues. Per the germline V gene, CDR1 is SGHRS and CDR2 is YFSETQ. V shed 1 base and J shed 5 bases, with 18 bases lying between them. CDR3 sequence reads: CASSLIPQLGQETQYF. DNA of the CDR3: TGCGCCAGCAGCTTGATTCCACAGTTGGGCCAGGAGACCCAGTACTTC.

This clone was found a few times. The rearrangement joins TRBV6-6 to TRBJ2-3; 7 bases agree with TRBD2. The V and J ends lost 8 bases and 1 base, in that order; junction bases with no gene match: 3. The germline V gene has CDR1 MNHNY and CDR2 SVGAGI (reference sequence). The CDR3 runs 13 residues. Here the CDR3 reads CASGGSGTDTQYF. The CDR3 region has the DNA TGTGCCAGCGGCGGGAGCGGCACAGATACGCAGTATTTT.

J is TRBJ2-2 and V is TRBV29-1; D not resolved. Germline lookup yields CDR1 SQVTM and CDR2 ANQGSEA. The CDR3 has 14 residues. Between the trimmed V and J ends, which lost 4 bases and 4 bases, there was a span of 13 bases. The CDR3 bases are TGCAGCGTTGCTACCGGGTTCCCCACCGGGGAGCTGTTTTTT. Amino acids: CSVATGFPTGELFF.

The DNA for the CDR3 is TGTGCCAGCAGCTTAGGGTCTAGCGGGGTCGTGGATGAGCAGTTCTTC. It specifies CASSLGSSGVVDEQFF. This sequence joins TRBV7-7 and TRBJ2-1; 9 bases agree with TRBD2. Germline trimming cut 1 base from V and 8 bases from J; bases unmatched to any gene: 9. CDR3 length: 16 amino acids. In germline, CDR1 is SSHAT, CDR2 FNYEAQ (reference sequence).

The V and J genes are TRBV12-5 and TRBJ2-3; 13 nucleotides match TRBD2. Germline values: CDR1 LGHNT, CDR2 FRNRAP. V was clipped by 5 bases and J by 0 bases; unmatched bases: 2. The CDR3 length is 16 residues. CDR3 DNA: TGTGCTAGTGGTAGGACTAGCGGGGGAAGCACAGATACGCAGTATTTT. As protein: CASGRTSGGSTDTQYF.

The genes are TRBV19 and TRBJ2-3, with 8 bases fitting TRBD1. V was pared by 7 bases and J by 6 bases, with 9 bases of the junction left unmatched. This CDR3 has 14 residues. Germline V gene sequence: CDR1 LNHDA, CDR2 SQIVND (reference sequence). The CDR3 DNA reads TGTGCCAGTACGGGGACAGGCCTCGTCGATACGCAGTATTTT. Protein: CASTGTGLVDTQYF.

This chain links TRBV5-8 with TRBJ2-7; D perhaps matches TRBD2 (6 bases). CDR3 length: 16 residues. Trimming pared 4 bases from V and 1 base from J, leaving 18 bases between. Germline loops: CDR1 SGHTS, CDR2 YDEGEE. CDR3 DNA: TGTGCCAGCAGCCCCACGCCTAGCGCCCTATCCTACGAGCAGTACTTC. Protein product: CASSPTPSALSYEQYF.

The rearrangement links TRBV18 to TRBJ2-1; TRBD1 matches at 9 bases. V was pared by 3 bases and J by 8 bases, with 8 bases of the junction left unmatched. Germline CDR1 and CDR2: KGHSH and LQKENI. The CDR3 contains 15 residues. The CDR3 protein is CASSPDRGWGYEQFF. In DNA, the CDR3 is TGTGCCAGCTCACCGGACAGGGGATGGGGATATGAGCAGTTCTTC.

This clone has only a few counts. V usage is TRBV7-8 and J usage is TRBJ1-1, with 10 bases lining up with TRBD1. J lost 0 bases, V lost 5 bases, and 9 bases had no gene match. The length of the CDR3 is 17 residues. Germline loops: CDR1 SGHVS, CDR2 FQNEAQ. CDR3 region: CASSLQRTGGLNTEAFF. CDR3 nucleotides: TGTGCCAGCAGCCTACAGAGGACAGGGGGGCTGAACACTGAAGCTTTCTTT.

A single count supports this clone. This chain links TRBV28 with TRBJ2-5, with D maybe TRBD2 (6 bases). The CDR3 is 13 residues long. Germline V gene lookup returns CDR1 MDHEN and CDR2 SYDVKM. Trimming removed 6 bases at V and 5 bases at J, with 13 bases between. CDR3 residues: CASSSGGRETQYF. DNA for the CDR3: TGTGCCAGCAGCTCCGGAGGGAGGGAGACCCAGTACTTC. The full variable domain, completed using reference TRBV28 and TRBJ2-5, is DVKVTQSSRYLVKRTGEKVFLECVQDMDHENMFWYRQDPGLGLRLIYFSYDVKMKEKGDIPEGYSVSREKKERFSLILESASTNQTSMYLCASSSGGRETQYFGPGTRLLVL.

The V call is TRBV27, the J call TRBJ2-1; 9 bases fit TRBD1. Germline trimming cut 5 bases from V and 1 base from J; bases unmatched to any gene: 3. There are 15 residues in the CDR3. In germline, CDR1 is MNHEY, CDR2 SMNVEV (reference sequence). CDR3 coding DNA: TGTGCCAGCAGTCTAGACAGGGGGTCCTACAATGAGCAGTTCTTC. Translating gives CASSLDRGSYNEQFF.

CDR3 DNA sequence: TGTGCCAGCAGCCGTCAGAAGAACACTGAAGCTTTCTTT. Translated: CASSRQKNTEAFF. V usage is TRBV11-1 and J usage is TRBJ1-1; D ambiguous. V lost 5 bases and J lost 1, with 8 bases in between. The CDR3 has 13 amino acids. The germline gives CDR1 SGHAT, CDR2 FQDESV (reference sequence).

The CDR3 is CASSPTVGAGQPQHF. The CDR3 DNA is TGTGCCAGCAGCCCGACAGTGGGGGCTGGGCAGCCCCAGCATTTT. The chain combines TRBV5-4 with TRBJ1-5; D might be TRBD1 (6 bases). V shed 4 bases and J shed 7 bases, with 18 bases lying between them. The CDR3 is made up of 15 amino acids. Germline V gene lookup returns CDR1 SGHNT and CDR2 YYREEE (reference sequence).

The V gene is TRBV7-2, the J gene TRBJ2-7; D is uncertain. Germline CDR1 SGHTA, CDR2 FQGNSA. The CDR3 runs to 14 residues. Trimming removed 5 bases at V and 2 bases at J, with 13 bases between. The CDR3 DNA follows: TGTGCCAGCAGCCTTGCAGGCTGGACCTACGAGCAGTACTTC. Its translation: CASSLAGWTYEQYF.

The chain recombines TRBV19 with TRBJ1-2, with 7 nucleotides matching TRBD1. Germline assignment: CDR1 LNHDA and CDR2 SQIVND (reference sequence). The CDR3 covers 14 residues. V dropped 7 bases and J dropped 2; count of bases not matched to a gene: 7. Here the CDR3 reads CASKGQGGNYGYTF. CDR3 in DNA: TGTGCCAGTAAAGGCCAGGGGGGCAACTATGGCTACACCTTC.

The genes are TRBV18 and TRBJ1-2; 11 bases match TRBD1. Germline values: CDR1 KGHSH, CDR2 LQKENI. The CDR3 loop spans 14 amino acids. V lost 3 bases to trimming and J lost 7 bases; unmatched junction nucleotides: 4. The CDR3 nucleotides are TGTGCCAGCTCACCGGACAGGGGGCAAAGTGGCTACACCTTC. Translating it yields CASSPDRGQSGYTF. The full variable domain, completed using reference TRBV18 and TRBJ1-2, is NAGVMQNPRHLVRRRGQEARLRCSPMKGHSHVYWYRQLPEEGLKFMVYLQKENIIDESGMPKERFSAEFPKEGPSILRIQQVVRGDSAAYFCASSPDRGQSGYTFGSGTRLTVV.

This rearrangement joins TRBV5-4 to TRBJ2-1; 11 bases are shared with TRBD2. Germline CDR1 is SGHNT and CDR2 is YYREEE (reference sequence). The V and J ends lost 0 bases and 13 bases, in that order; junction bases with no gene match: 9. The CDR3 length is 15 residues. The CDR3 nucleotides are TGTGCCAGCAGCTTGGTAGCGGGGGGGCCCAATTCACAGTTCTTC. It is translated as CASSLVAGGPNSQFF.